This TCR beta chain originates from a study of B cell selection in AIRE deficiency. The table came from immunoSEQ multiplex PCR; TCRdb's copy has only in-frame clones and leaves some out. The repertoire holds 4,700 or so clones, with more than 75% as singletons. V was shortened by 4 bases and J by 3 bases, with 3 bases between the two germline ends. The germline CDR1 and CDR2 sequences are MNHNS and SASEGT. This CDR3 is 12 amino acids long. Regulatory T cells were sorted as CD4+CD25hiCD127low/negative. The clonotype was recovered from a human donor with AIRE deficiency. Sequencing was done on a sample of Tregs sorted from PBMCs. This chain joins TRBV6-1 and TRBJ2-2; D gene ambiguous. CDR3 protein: CASSGHTGELFF. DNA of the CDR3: TGTGCCAGCAGTGGACACACCGGGGAGCTGTTTTTT.